This T cell receptor beta chain was profiled in a study of blood T cell repertoires in COVID-19. Across the study: Both acute and convalescent COVID-19 samples were obtained from the United States, Italy and Spain.

Sequenced by immunoSEQ multiplex PCR; TCRdb stores in-frame clones only, minus some. The table has more than 80,000 clones, around 90% seen once. Germline V gene data show CDR1 as SGDLS and CDR2 as YYNGEE. J lost 2 bases, V lost 2 bases, and 9 bases had no gene match. The CDR3 is made up of 17 amino acids. This clone was detected once. This receptor was obtained from a human donor with active COVID-19. The donor label of this sample is uncertain. Input material: peripheral blood. This sequence joins TRBV9 and TRBJ2-2; the match to TRBD1 covers 7 bases. CDR3 protein: CASSVGIGTVNTGELFF. The CDR3 coding sequence is TGTGCCAGCAGCGTGGGAATTGGGACAGTTAACACCGGGGAGCTGTTTTTT. Full variable domain (remainder filled in from reference TRBV9 and TRBJ2-2): DSGVTQTPKHLITATGQRVTLRCSPRSGDLSVYWYQQSLDQGLQFLIQYYNGEERAKGNILERFSAQQFPDLHSELNLSSLELGDSALYFCASSVGIGTVNTGELFFGEGSRLTVL.